These T cell receptor beta chains were read from a single sample in a study of neurological immune-mediated disorders. TCRdb recomputed calls from the 5' RACE reads with MiXCR, one row per CDR3 protein. The table lists 80,000 to 100,000 distinct CDR3 sequences, approximately 3.5% of them singletons. The material sequenced was PBMCs. All receptors derive from a woman aged 50 to 60 with multiple sclerosis. Both conserved end residues are part of each CDR3. D genes are given only for firm matches. Size is stated for part of the rows, as once, few or many counts, or as a class when the clone is expanded.

CDR3 length	V gene	D gene	J gene	clone size	CDR3 DNA	CDR3 protein
12	TRBV12-5	NA	TRBJ2-3	NA	TGTGCTAGTGGTTTTCTAACAGATACGCAGTATTTT	CASGFLTDTQYF
11	TRBV20-1	NA	TRBJ1-3	many	TGCAGTGCTAGCGACGAAGGAACCATATATTTT	CSASDEGTIYF
15	TRBV5-1	NA	TRBJ2-2	many	TGCGCCAGCAGCTTGGGGGCGCCGAACACCGGGGAGCTGTTTTTT	CASSLGAPNTGELFF
14	TRBV7-2	NA	TRBJ1-5	many	TGTGCCAGCAGCCCCCTCACCAGCAATCAGCCCCAGCATTTT	CASSPLTSNQPQHF
15	TRBV3-1	NA	TRBJ1-1	many	TGTGCCAGCAGCCAAGTCCCAGGGTCCGGCACTGAAGCTTTCTTT	CASSQVPGSGTEAFF
14	TRBV5-5	NA	TRBJ1-2	many	TGTGCCAGCAGCTTCGTAGGGGGAGTCGATGGCTACACCTTC	CASSFVGGVDGYTF
14	TRBV9	TRBD2	TRBJ2-5	many	TGTGCCAGCAGCGGCGGGGGACTTCAAGAGACCCAGTACTTC	CASSGGGLQETQYF
12	TRBV12-3/TRBV12-4	TRBD1	TRBJ2-5	many	TGTGCCAGCAGCCAGGGGGAAGAGACCCAGTACTTC	CASSQGEETQYF
12	TRBV6-2/TRBV6-3	NA	TRBJ1-2	many	TGTGCCAGCTTCGGAGGTCCGAATGGCTACACCTTC	CASFGGPNGYTF
15	TRBV20-1	TRBD1	TRBJ1-2	many	TGCAGTGCTAGCGCTAGGGACAGGGGACCGTATGGCTACACCTTC	CSASARDRGPYGYTF
12	TRBV7-9	NA	TRBJ1-6	few	TGTGCCAGCAGCTTGATAAATTCAACCCTCAACTTT	CASSLINSTLNF
14	TRBV10-3	NA	TRBJ1-2	many	TGTGCCATCAGTGAGTCGCCAGAAGTTTATGGCTACACCTTC	CAISESPEVYGYTF
19	TRBV7-2	TRBD2	TRBJ2-1	many	TGTGCCAGCAGCCCCTCGGGACTAGCGGGGGCGTATTCCTACAATGAGCAGTTCTTC	CASSPSGLAGAYSYNEQFF
20	TRBV7-6	TRBD2	TRBJ2-3	many	TGTGCCAGCAGCTTCGGGTCTAGGCTAGCGGGGAGAAGGTTCACAGATACGCAGTATTTT	CASSFGSRLAGRRFTDTQYF
13	TRBV10-3	NA	TRBJ1-5	many	TGTGCCATCACCGGGTCCTTTAATCAGCCCCAGCATTTT	CAITGSFNQPQHF
13	TRBV5-1	NA	TRBJ2-2	many	TGCGCCAGCAGCCCAGGGGACACCGGGGAGCTGTTTTTT	CASSPGDTGELFF